This T cell receptor beta chain is from a study of T cells in Graves' hyperthyroidism and ophthalmopathy. Per the germline V gene, CDR1 is LNHDA and CDR2 is SQIVND (reference sequence). The CDR3 has 13 amino acids. Trimming removed 5 bases at V and 2 bases at J, with 8 bases between. The PBMCs were sourced from fresh peripheral blood (around 9.3 ml). TCR beta CDR3 sequences were amplified from RNA transcripts. The HTBI set primed first-round TCR CDR3 RT-PCR. Via MiXCR, TCRdb re-called the multiplex PCR reads, giving one row per CDR3 protein. The table shows 50,000 to 60,000 distinct CDR3 sequences, with around half occurring only once. This clonotype was picked up one time.

Sequencing used blood. This TCR came from a woman aged 25-40 years with Graves' ophthalmopathy. The gene calls are TRBV19 and TRBJ2-3; possibly TRBD1 for D (6 bases). In DNA form, the CDR3 reads TGTGCCAGTAGTGACAGGCTCACAGATACGCAGTATTTT. Its translation: CASSDRLTDTQYF.